These T cell receptor beta chains were read from a single sample in a study of cytomegalovirus exposure and HLA in healthy donors. The assay was immunoSEQ multiplex PCR, and TCRdb's table has in-frame clones only and misses some. The table lists around 150,000 clones, 70% to 85% of them singletons. What was sequenced was PBMCs. The receptors stem from a man younger than 40 in good health and CMV-seropositive. CDR3s include the opening cysteine and the closing phenylalanine or tryptophan. A D gene is named only where the DNA matches it firmly. Clone sizes are given selectively: once, few, many, or a class where the clone is expanded.

D gene	V gene	J gene	clone size	CDR3 protein	CDR3 DNA
NA	TRBV28	TRBJ1-1	NA	CASSLDFNRRNTEAFF	TGTGCCAGCAGTTTAGATTTTAACAGGAGGAACACTGAAGCTTTCTTT
TRBD1	TRBV18	TRBJ1-2	NA	CATGDREAGYTF	TGTGCCACGGGGGACAGGGAGGCTGGCTACACCTTC
TRBD1	TRBV4-1	TRBJ2-7	NA	CASSRGTGAYEQYF	TGCGCCAGCAGCCGAGGGACAGGGGCCTACGAGCAGTACTTC
TRBD1	TRBV2	TRBJ2-3	NA	CASSEAPGGNTQYF	TGTGCCAGCAGTGAAGCGCCAGGGGGTAATACGCAGTATTTT
NA	TRBV9	TRBJ2-6	NA	CASSVVRGSGANVLTF	TGTGCCAGCAGCGTAGTGAGGGGGTCTGGGGCCAACGTCCTGACTTTC
TRBD1	TRBV18	TRBJ1-5	once	CASSPLRTGVFQPQHF	TGTGCCAGCTCACCCCTTCGGACAGGGGTATTCCAGCCCCAGCATTTT
TRBD1	TRBV6-1	TRBJ1-2	few	CASSKQGDYGYTF	TGTGCCAGCAGTAAACAGGGGGACTATGGCTACACCTTC
TRBD1	TRBV6-5	TRBJ1-1	once	CASSYVSGAGGTEAFF	TGTGCCAGCAGTTACGTGAGTGGGGCAGGGGGCACTGAAGCTTTCTTT
NA	TRBV6-6	TRBJ2-7	NA	CASSIGGFSYEQYF	TGTGCCAGCAGTATAGGGGGATTCTCCTACGAGCAGTACTTC
TRBD1	TRBV5-1	TRBJ1-4	few	CASSSGQDNEKLFF	TGCGCCAGCAGCTCAGGACAGGATAATGAAAAACTGTTTTTT
TRBD1	TRBV6-6	TRBJ1-1	NA	CASNNRDSTEAFF	TGTGCCAGCAATAACAGGGACAGCACTGAAGCTTTCTTT
TRBD2	TRBV28	TRBJ2-1	NA	CASSLVLLAGGPGEQFF	TGTGCCAGCAGTTTAGTTTTACTAGCGGGAGGGCCGGGTGAGCAGTTCTTC
NA	TRBV18	TRBJ2-1	once	CASSPLAGSSYNEQFF	TGTGCCAGCTCACCACTAGCCGGGAGCTCCTACAATGAGCAGTTCTTC
NA	TRBV19	TRBJ1-4	once	CASSTQQGVFAEKLFF	TGTGCCAGTAGTACCCAACAGGGAGTCTTTGCGGAAAAACTGTTTTTT
TRBD1	TRBV30	TRBJ2-2	NA	CAWSDRGLAGELFF	TGTGCCTGGAGTGACAGGGGTTTAGCCGGGGAGCTGTTTTTT
TRBD1	TRBV28	TRBJ1-6	NA	CASTHTAEDRAYSPLHF	TGTGCCAGCACTCATACTGCCGAGGACAGGGCTTATTCACCCCTCCACTTT
NA	TRBV11-2	TRBJ2-2	NA	CASSLRQTANTGELFF	TGTGCCAGCAGCTTACGACAGACAGCGAACACCGGGGAGCTGTTTTTT
TRBD2	TRBV5-4	TRBJ2-7	NA	CASTWGASGKSEQYF	TGTGCCAGCACCTGGGGGGCTAGCGGGAAGAGCGAGCAGTACTTC
NA	TRBV5-1	TRBJ2-7	NA	CASSPTAAPYEQYF	TGCGCCAGCAGCCCTACCGCGGCACCCTACGAGCAGTACTTC
TRBD1	TRBV7-3	TRBJ2-2	NA	CASSQGANTGELFF	TGTGCCAGCAGCCAGGGGGCGAACACCGGGGAGCTGTTTTTT
TRBD2	TRBV27	TRBJ2-5	once	CASSLLGTSGSETQYF	TGTGCCAGCAGTTTATTGGGGACTAGCGGGAGCGAGACCCAGTACTTC
TRBD1	TRBV13	TRBJ2-5	once	CASMDRANQETQYF	TGTGCCAGTATGGACAGGGCGAACCAAGAGACCCAGTACTTC
NA	TRBV19	TRBJ2-7	NA	CASTPGPLYEQYF	TGTGCCAGTACCCCGGGTCCCCTCTACGAGCAGTACTTC
NA	TRBV27	TRBJ1-5	NA	CASRSEGRSAQHF	TGTGCCAGCAGGAGCGAGGGGAGGTCAGCCCAGCATTTT
TRBD1	TRBV18	TRBJ2-3	NA	CASSPGQGSDTQYF	TGTGCCAGCTCACCCGGACAGGGCTCAGATACGCAGTATTTT
NA	TRBV5-6	TRBJ1-6	few	CASSGGWGRNSPLHF	TGTGCCAGCAGTGGGGGGTGGGGACGGAATTCACCCCTCCACTTT
NA	TRBV7-6	TRBJ2-5	NA	CASSLVAGKETQYF	TGTGCCAGCAGCTTAGTGGCAGGGAAAGAGACCCAGTACTTC
TRBD1	TRBV6-1	TRBJ1-2	NA	CASSEAWTGSGYTF	TGTGCCAGCAGTGAAGCCTGGACAGGGAGCGGCTACACCTTC
NA	TRBV28	TRBJ2-5	NA	CASSTLPVQETQYF	TGTGCCAGCAGCACCCTTCCGGTCCAAGAGACCCAGTACTTC
NA	TRBV7-9	TRBJ2-7	NA	CASSLGASHEQYF	TGTGCCAGCAGCCTTGGGGCCAGTCACGAGCAGTACTTC
NA	TRBV27	TRBJ2-7	NA	CASSLRGNYEQYF	TGTGCCAGCAGTTTGAGAGGAAACTACGAGCAGTACTTC
NA	TRBV2	TRBJ2-7	NA	CASSGSAGDYEQYF	TGTGCCAGCAGTGGGTCTGCAGGTGACTACGAGCAGTACTTC
NA	TRBV5-1	TRBJ2-3	NA	CASSFWPSTDTQYF	TGCGCCAGCAGCTTCTGGCCTTCTACAGATACGCAGTATTTT
TRBD2	TRBV5-1	TRBJ2-3	NA	CASSQGLILTDTQYF	TGCGCCAGCAGCCAGGGACTAATCCTCACAGATACGCAGTATTTT
NA	TRBV9	TRBJ1-2	NA	CASRPTVGYGYTF	TGTGCCAGCAGACCAACGGTCGGCTATGGCTACACCTTC
NA	TRBV7-2	TRBJ1-1	NA	CASSVSTVYTEAFF	TGTGCCAGCAGCGTTAGTACAGTTTACACTGAAGCTTTCTTT
TRBD2	TRBV11-2	TRBJ2-1	NA	CASSLTSGGAIEQFF	TGTGCCAGCAGCTTGACTAGCGGGGGGGCCATTGAGCAGTTCTTC
NA	TRBV30	TRBJ1-4	NA	CASSTGIRSEKLFF	TGTGCCTCCTCTACAGGGATAAGGAGTGAAAAACTGTTTTTT
NA	TRBV19	TRBJ1-1	NA	CASTVMSNTEAFF	TGTGCCAGTACGGTCATGTCGAACACTGAAGCTTTCTTT
NA	TRBV7-8	TRBJ1-3	once	CASSLSGGSGNTIYF	TGTGCCAGCAGCCTTTCGGGGGGTTCTGGAAACACCATATATTTT
TRBD1	TRBV7-8	TRBJ1-1	few	CASSFTTGTGTEAFF	TGTGCCAGCAGCTTTACTACCGGGACAGGGACTGAAGCTTTCTTT
TRBD2	TRBV15	TRBJ2-5	NA	CATRPSGGTSETQYF	TGTGCCACCAGGCCTAGCGGGGGGACTTCTGAGACCCAGTACTTC
TRBD1	TRBV10-3	TRBJ2-1	NA	CAISGTGANNEQFF	TGTGCCATCAGTGGGACAGGGGCCAACAATGAGCAGTTCTTC
NA	TRBV5-4	TRBJ2-3	few	CASSVVTDTQYF	TGTGCCAGCAGTGTCGTCACAGATACGCAGTATTTT
NA	TRBV5-6	TRBJ1-5	NA	CASSLAGQNSNQPQHF	TGTGCCAGCAGCTTGGCCGGACAGAATAGCAATCAGCCCCAGCATTTT
NA	TRBV7-3	TRBJ2-1	NA	CASSVYEGTYNEQFF	TGTGCCAGCAGCGTATATGAGGGAACCTACAATGAGCAGTTCTTC
NA	TRBV27	TRBJ2-3	NA	CASSPRGTRTDTQYF	TGTGCCAGCAGTCCACGCGGGACCCGCACAGATACGCAGTATTTT
TRBD2	TRBV6-5	TRBJ2-7	NA	CASSLSSGGAHEQYF	TGTGCCAGCAGCTTATCTAGCGGGGGGGCCCACGAGCAGTACTTC
TRBD2	TRBV6-6	TRBJ2-7	NA	CASSLAGGGYEQYF	TGTGCCAGCAGCCTAGCGGGAGGGGGATACGAGCAGTACTTC
TRBD2	TRBV5-1	TRBJ2-1	NA	CASSLETSGRVEQFF	TGCGCCAGCAGCTTGGAGACTAGCGGGAGGGTAGAGCAGTTCTTC
TRBD2	TRBV2	TRBJ2-5	once	CASSGSLPGGGGAQYF	TGTGCCAGCAGTGGAAGTTTGCCAGGCGGGGGTGGGGCCCAGTACTTC
TRBD2	TRBV5-6	TRBJ2-2	NA	CASSSVAGGYNTGELFF	TGTGCCAGCAGCTCCGTAGCGGGGGGCTATAACACCGGGGAGCTGTTTTTT
NA	TRBV5-6	TRBJ2-7	few	CASSLAGPVFALEQYF	TGTGCCAGCAGCTTGGCCGGTCCGGTATTTGCCCTTGAGCAGTACTTC
TRBD2	TRBV29-1	TRBJ2-3	NA	CSSGGASSTDTQYF	TGCAGCTCGGGGGGGGCCTCGAGCACAGATACGCAGTATTTT
TRBD2	TRBV7-2	TRBJ2-3	NA	CASSLNGLAGSFTDTQYF	TGTGCCAGCAGCTTGAACGGACTAGCGGGGAGTTTCACAGATACGCAGTATTTT